The present T cell receptor beta chain was sequenced within a study of regulatory T cells in long-lasting Graves disease. Sample time point: newly diagnosed GD, antithyroid drugs for less than 3 months. Preparation of the TCR library used RNA extracted from PBMCs. Nine milliliters of peripheral blood were taken and placed in EDTA tubes. This clonotype appeared many times. The TCR beta library used iRepertoire HTBI primers with Arm-PCR amplification of CDR3. In the source study's methods: Identified segments across samples numbered just over 60 TRBV and roughly 15 TRBJ. Via MiXCR, TCRdb re-called the multiplex PCR reads, giving one row per CDR3 protein. For this entry, the V and J calls and clone size follow TCRdb and not the study's own pipeline. The sample yields around 230,000 distinct CDR3 sequences, around 19% seen once. V lost 1 base, J lost 4 bases, and 15 bases lay in between. Germline CDR1 and CDR2: MGHRA and YSYEKL. The CDR3 loop spans 16 amino acids.

The receptor comes from a female donor with Graves disease. The sequencing used peripheral blood mononuclear cells (PBMCs), collected at new diagnosis, from a patient treated with antithyroid drugs. V is TRBV4-1 and J is TRBJ2-3; a weak D match, TRBD2 (6 bases). In DNA, the CDR3 is TGCGCCAGCAGCCAAGGGCGGGGCCCCCTGGCAGATACGCAGTATTTT. This encodes CASSQGRGPLADTQYF.